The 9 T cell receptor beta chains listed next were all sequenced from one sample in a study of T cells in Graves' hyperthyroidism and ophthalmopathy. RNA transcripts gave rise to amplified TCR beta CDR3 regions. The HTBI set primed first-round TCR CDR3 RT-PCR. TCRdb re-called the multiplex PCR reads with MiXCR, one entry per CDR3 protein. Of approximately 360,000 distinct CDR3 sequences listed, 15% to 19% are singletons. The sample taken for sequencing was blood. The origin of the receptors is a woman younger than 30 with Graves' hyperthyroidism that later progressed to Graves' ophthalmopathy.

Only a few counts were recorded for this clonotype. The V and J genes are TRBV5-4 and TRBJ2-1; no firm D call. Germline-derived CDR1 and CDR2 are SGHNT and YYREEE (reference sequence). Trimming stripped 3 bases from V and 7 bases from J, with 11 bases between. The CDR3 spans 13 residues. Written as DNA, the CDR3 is TGTGCCAGCAGCTCCTCTTCGCATAATGAGCAGTTCTTC. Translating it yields CASSSSSHNEQFF.

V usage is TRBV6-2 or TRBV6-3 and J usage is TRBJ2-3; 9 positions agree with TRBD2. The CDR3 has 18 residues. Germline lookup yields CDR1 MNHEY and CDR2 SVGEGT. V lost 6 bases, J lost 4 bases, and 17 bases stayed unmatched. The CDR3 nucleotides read TGTGCCAGCAGCCTTTCCTGGGGGACTAGCAGTATAGCAGATACGCAGTATTTT. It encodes CASSLSWGTSSIADTQYF.

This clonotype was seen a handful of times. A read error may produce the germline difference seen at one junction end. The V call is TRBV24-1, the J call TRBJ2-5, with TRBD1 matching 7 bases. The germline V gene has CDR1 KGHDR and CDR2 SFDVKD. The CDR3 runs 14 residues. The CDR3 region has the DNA TGTGTCACCAGTGGAAGGACAGGTCCGGAGACCCAGTACTTC. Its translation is CVTSGRTGPETQYF.

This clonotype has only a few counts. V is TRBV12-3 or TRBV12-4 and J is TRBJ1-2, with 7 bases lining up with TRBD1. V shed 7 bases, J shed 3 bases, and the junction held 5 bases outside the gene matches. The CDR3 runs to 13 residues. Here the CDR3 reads CASKQGDYYGYTF. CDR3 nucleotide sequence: TGTGCCAGCAAGCAGGGGGACTACTATGGCTACACCTTC.

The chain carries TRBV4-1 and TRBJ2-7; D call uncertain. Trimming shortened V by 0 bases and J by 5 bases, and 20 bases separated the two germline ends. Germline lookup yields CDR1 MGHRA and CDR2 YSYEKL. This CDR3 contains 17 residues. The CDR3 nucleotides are TGCGCCAGCAGCCAAGATTACCGCAAGCGCCCTCCTCACGAGCAGTACTTC. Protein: CASSQDYRKRPPHEQYF.

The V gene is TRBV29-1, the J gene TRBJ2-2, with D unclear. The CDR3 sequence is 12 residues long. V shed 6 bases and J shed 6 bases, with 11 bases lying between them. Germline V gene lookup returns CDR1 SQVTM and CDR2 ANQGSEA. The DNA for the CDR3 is TGCAGCGTCGGCCATAATGCCGGGGAGCTGTTTTTT. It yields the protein CSVGHNAGELFF.

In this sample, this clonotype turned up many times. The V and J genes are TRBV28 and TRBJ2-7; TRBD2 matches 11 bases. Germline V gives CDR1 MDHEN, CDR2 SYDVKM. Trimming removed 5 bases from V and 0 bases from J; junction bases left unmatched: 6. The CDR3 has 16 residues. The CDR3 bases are TGTGCCAGCAGTCTGGGACTAGCGGATTCCTCCTACGAGCAGTACTTC. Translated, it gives CASSLGLADSSYEQYF.

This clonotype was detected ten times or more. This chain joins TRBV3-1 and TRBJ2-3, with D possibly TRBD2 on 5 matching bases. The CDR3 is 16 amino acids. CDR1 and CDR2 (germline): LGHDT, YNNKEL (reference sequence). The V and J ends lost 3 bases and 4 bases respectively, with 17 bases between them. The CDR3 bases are TGTGCCAGCAGCCATGCTACAATATTAGCGTCAGATACGCAGTATTTT. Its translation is CASSHATILASDTQYF.

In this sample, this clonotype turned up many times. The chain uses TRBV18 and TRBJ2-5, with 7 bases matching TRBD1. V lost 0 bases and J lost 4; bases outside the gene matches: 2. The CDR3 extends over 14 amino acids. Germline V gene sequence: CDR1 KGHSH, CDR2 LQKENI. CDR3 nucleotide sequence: TGTGCCAGCTCACCACCGACAGGGACAGAGACCCAGTACTTC. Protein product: CASSPPTGTETQYF.